The next 22 T cell receptor beta chains were all read from a single sample in a study of T-cell reconstitution after alpha-beta-depleted transplantation in children. Unique molecular identifiers were used to barcode this TCRbeta library. TCRdb recomputed calls from the PCR reads with MiXCR, one row per CDR3 protein. The sample lists approximately 1,000,000 distinct CDR3 sequences; around 30% were seen once. The sequencing here drew on PBMCs, mostly from graft donor cells, taken 360 days after TCRalphabeta/CD19-depleted stem cell transplant. These receptors were collected from a boy under two years old who had a stem cell transplant for SCID, so the T cells may come from the graft donor.

This chain uses TRBV6-5 with TRBJ1-1, with TRBD1 matching 8 bases. Per the germline V gene, CDR1 is MNHEY and CDR2 is SVGAGI. Trimming removed 2 bases from V and 4 bases from J; junction bases left unmatched: 6. The CDR3 is 15 amino acids. The CDR3 loop is CASSYLDRVSTEAFF. CDR3 DNA sequence: TGTGCCAGCAGTTACCTGGACAGGGTGAGCACTGAAGCTTTCTTT.

The CDR3 region is CASSHGTGGDSPLHF. CDR3 nucleotide sequence: TGTGCCAGCAGTCACGGGACAGGGGGAGATTCACCCCTCCACTTT. V gene TRBV12-3 or TRBV12-4 combines with J gene TRBJ1-6, with 11 bases fitting TRBD1. The CDR3 sequence is 15 residues long. V lost 5 bases to trimming and J lost 8 bases; unmatched junction nucleotides: 5.

The V call is TRBV10-2, the J call TRBJ2-7; 7 nucleotides match TRBD2. CDR1 is WSHSY and CDR2 is SAAADI in the germline V gene. V was pared by 0 bases and J by 12 bases, with 2 bases of the junction left unmatched. The CDR3 loop spans 11 amino acids. CDR3 sequence (DNA): TGCGCCAGCAGTGAGTCGGGGGAGGGGTACTTC. Its translation: CASSESGEGYF.

This clonotype was found a few times. The V call is TRBV5-1, the J call TRBJ2-5; the match to TRBD2 covers 11 bases. Germline CDR1 is SGHRS and CDR2 is YFSETQ. There are 16 residues in the CDR3. Trimming took 7 bases from V and 5 from J; bases not matched to a gene: 13. CDR3 DNA sequence: TGCGCCAGCGATCGATCCGGGACTAGCGGAATGGAGACCCAGTACTTC. It specifies CASDRSGTSGMETQYF.

This clonotype was counted only a few times. V usage is TRBV2 and J usage is TRBJ2-1, with TRBD2 matching 11 bases. Unmatched junction bases numbered 2, after V lost 7 bases and J lost 6 bases. This CDR3 spans 13 amino acids. CDR1 is SNHLY, CDR2 FYNNEI, per germline. DNA of the CDR3: TGTGCCAGCAAACTAGCGGGGGCCAATGAGCAGTTCTTC. Protein: CASKLAGANEQFF.

This clonotype came up a few times. The chain combines TRBV28 with TRBJ2-5; 9 bases fit TRBD1. Germline V gene sequence: CDR1 MDHEN, CDR2 SYDVKM. Germline trimming cut 6 bases from V and 5 bases from J; bases unmatched to any gene: 7. The CDR3 loop spans 14 amino acids. CDR3 sequence: CASSRGQGWETQYF. The DNA of the CDR3 is TGTGCCAGCAGCAGAGGACAGGGGTGGGAGACCCAGTACTTC.

J is TRBJ2-2 and V is TRBV3-1, with 8 bases aligning to TRBD1. This CDR3 is built from 15 residues. Losses at the gene ends were 1 base for V and 7 bases for J; bases not matched to a gene: 5. Germline CDR1 reads LGHDT; CDR2 reads YNNKEL (reference sequence). The CDR3 protein is CASSQGRGLGGELFF. The CDR3 DNA reads TGTGCCAGCAGCCAAGGCAGGGGGCTTGGCGGGGAGCTGTTTTTT.

The genes are TRBV12-3 or TRBV12-4 and TRBJ2-7, with D possibly matching TRBD2 (5 bases). The CDR3 covers 15 residues. Between the trimmed V and J ends, which lost 3 bases and 2 bases, there was a span of 14 bases. The CDR3 sequence is CASSLGLGVTYEQYF. Written as DNA, the CDR3 is TGTGCCAGCAGTTTGGGTCTCGGGGTCACCTACGAGCAGTACTTC.

The V gene is TRBV2, the J gene TRBJ1-1, with D hard to call. The CDR3 extends over 14 amino acids. Germline V lookup: CDR1 SNHLY, CDR2 FYNNEI. The V end was cut by 4 bases, the J end by 1 base, with 10 bases between. CDR3 nucleotide sequence: TGTGCCAGCAGTGCGGGCCGTTGGAACACTGAAGCTTTCTTT. Protein: CASSAGRWNTEAFF.

Only a few counts were recorded for this clonotype. V and J are TRBV7-8 and TRBJ2-1; TRBD1 or TRBD2 may be the D gene (5 bases each). CDR1 is SGHVS, CDR2 FQNEAQ, per germline. V was pared by 3 bases and J by 4 bases, with 13 bases between. The length of the CDR3 is 15 residues. The CDR3 loop is CASSLVGTAYNEQFF. CDR3 nucleotides: TGTGCCAGCAGCTTGGTAGGGACGGCGTACAATGAGCAGTTCTTC.

The chain employs TRBV5-1 and TRBJ2-5; D might be TRBD1 (5 bases). In germline, CDR1 is SGHRS, CDR2 YFSETQ. This CDR3 contains 15 residues. The V gene lost 2 bases and the J gene lost 3 bases, with 14 bases spanning the gap. CDR3 residues: CASSFGFRDEETQYF. CDR3 DNA sequence: TGCGCCAGCAGCTTTGGATTCAGGGATGAAGAGACCCAGTACTTC.

This chain joins TRBV12-3 or TRBV12-4 and TRBJ2-7; maybe TRBD1 (5 bases). There are 14 residues in the CDR3. V was clipped by 3 bases and J by 4 bases, with 13 bases between them. CDR3 in DNA: TGTGCCAGCAGTTTTAAGGGGCCCTTTTACGAGCAGTACTTC. It is translated as CASSFKGPFYEQYF.

This clonotype has only a few counts. V gene TRBV4-1 combines with J gene TRBJ2-7, with D maybe TRBD1 (5 bases). V lost 5 bases and J 4 bases, leaving 15 bases between the germline ends. The length of the CDR3 is 14 residues. CDR1 and CDR2 (germline): MGHRA, YSYEKL. The CDR3 loop reads CASSLVEGAYEQYF. CDR3 nucleotides: TGCGCCAGCAGCTTAGTCGAAGGGGCTTACGAGCAGTACTTC.

V and J are TRBV6-1 and TRBJ1-2; weak D call: TRBD1 (6 bases). V was clipped by 6 bases and J by 3 bases, with 14 bases between them. Germline V lookup: CDR1 MNHNS, CDR2 SASEGT. There are 14 residues in the CDR3. The CDR3 DNA reads as TGTGCCAGCAGGGCCCGGGACACCTACTATGGCTACACCTTC. Encoded protein: CASRARDTYYGYTF.

This chain links TRBV20-1 with TRBJ2-7, with D tentatively TRBD2 (5 bases). The CDR3 is 14 amino acids. Trimming pared 5 bases from V and 3 bases from J, leaving 17 bases between. Looked up from germline, CDR1 is DFQATT and CDR2 is SNEGSKA (reference sequence). CDR3 bases: TGCAGTGCTGGGAGTTTTCGGCTGGGCTACGAGCAGTACTTC. Amino acids: CSAGSFRLGYEQYF.

This rearrangement joins TRBV20-1 to TRBJ1-2; maybe TRBD1 (5 bases). Trimming shortened V by 2 bases and J by 0 bases, and 10 bases separated the two germline ends. The CDR3 has 14 residues. In germline, CDR1 is DFQATT, CDR2 SNEGSKA (reference sequence). The CDR3 sequence: CSARQGVSNYGYTF. CDR3 bases: TGCAGTGCTAGACAGGGCGTCTCTAACTATGGCTACACCTTC.

This clonotype was recorded a few times. The chain employs TRBV7-9 and TRBJ1-1, with a tentative D call TRBD1 (5 bases). There are 16 residues in the CDR3. The germline gives CDR1 SEHNR, CDR2 FQNEAQ (reference sequence). V shed 5 bases and J shed 4 bases, with 20 bases lying between them. The CDR3 bases are TGTGCCAGCAGCCCGGGGGGGGTTGTCTCGGGCACTGAAGCTTTCTTT. It is translated as CASSPGGVVSGTEAFF.

The rearrangement uses TRBV28 and TRBJ2-1; no definite D call. The germline V and J ends were trimmed by 8 bases and 0 bases, with 5 bases remaining between them. The CDR3 loop spans 12 amino acids. CDR1 MDHEN and CDR2 SYDVKM come from the germline V gene. The CDR3 here is CASCLSYNEQFF. CDR3 DNA sequence: TGTGCCAGCTGCCTCTCCTACAATGAGCAGTTCTTC.

The gene calls are TRBV2 and TRBJ1-1; perhaps TRBD1 as D (5 bases). Per the germline V gene, CDR1 is SNHLY and CDR2 is FYNNEI. V lost 8 bases, J lost 1 base, and 14 bases lay in between. There are 14 residues in the CDR3. The CDR3 bases are TGTGCCAGCTCAGTAAGGGGAAGGAACACTGAAGCTTTCTTT. Residues: CASSVRGRNTEAFF. The complete variable domain, with remaining parts taken from reference TRBV2 and TRBJ1-1, reads EPEVTQTPSHQVTQMGQEVILRCVPISNHLYFYWYRQILGQKVEFLVSFYNNEISEKSEIFDDQFSVERPDGSNFTLKIRSTKLEDSAMYFCASSVRGRNTEAFFGQGTRLTVV.

This clonotype came up a few times. This chain links TRBV12-3 or TRBV12-4 with TRBJ1-1; D is unresolved. This CDR3 spans 12 amino acids. Trimming removed 3 bases from V and 6 bases from J, with 8 bases in between. The CDR3 sequence is CASSFTVSEAFF. The CDR3 nucleotides are TGTGCCAGCAGTTTTACAGTCTCTGAAGCTTTCTTT.

The gene calls are TRBV20-1 and TRBJ2-5; D is possibly TRBD2 (6 bases). The length of the CDR3 is 15 residues. V dropped 2 bases and J dropped 4 bases, with 17 bases sitting between them. CDR1 is DFQATT and CDR2 is SNEGSKA in the germline V gene (reference sequence). The CDR3 sequence: CSARSGTGRGETQYF. Here the CDR3 DNA reads TGCAGTGCTAGATCCGGGACGGGGCGGGGAGAGACCCAGTACTTC.

The table lists this clonotype with a few counts. The V and J genes are TRBV6-2 or TRBV6-3 and TRBJ1-3; D is possibly TRBD1 (5 bases). V lost 6 bases and J 0 bases, leaving 18 bases between the germline ends. Germline CDR1 reads MNHEY; CDR2 reads SVGEGT. The CDR3 covers 17 residues. The CDR3 DNA sequence: TGTGCCAGCAGCCCTAGGGGAGCCGTCTACTCTGGAAACACCATATATTTT. Its protein product is CASSPRGAVYSGNTIYF.